This note documents a single TCR beta chain sequence. These data are taken from a study of CD8+CD57+ T cells in acquired aplastic anemia. The template for TCR beta VDJ and CDR3 sequence profiling was genomic DNA. TCRdb ran MiXCR on the reads and lists one entry per CDR3 protein. The sample lists 150,000 to 200,000 distinct CDR3 sequences, under 70% occurring once. Looked up from germline, CDR1 is SGHVS and CDR2 is FQNEAQ. The CDR3 runs to 14 residues. The ends lost 5 bases at V and 1 base at J; junction bases unmatched: 3. This chain joins TRBV7-8 and TRBJ2-7; 9 nucleotides align to TRBD1. This receptor was identified in a human donor with severe aplastic anemia or a healthy control (not recorded which). The sequenced material came from sorted CD4+, CD8+, or CD8+CD57+ T cells (not recorded which) from PBMCs. Written as DNA, the CDR3 is TGTGCCAGCAGCCAGGGACAGGGTTCCTACGAGCAGTACTTC. Its translation: CASSQGQGSYEQYF.